One sample yielded the 32 T cell receptor beta chains listed below, sequenced in a study of blood T cell repertoires in COVID-19. Repertoires were generated with immunoSEQ multiplex PCR, while TCRdb's copy carries only in-frame clones and drops some. The repertoire holds roughly 230,000 clones, with about 90% as singletons. Sequences were obtained from peripheral blood. The receptors were sampled from a woman aged 55-75 years with COVID-19, enrolled during active disease.

The V and J genes are TRBV11-3 and TRBJ2-5, with 8 bases matching TRBD1. V lost 3 bases, J lost 5 bases, and 8 bases stayed unmatched. The CDR3 loop spans 15 amino acids. Germline loops: CDR1 SGHNT, CDR2 YENEEA. The CDR3 is CASSLGQGARETQYF. CDR3 sequence (DNA): TGTGCCAGCAGCTTGGGCCAGGGGGCTCGGGAGACCCAGTACTTC.

This sequence joins TRBV6-5 and TRBJ2-7, with D hard to call. Trimming left V 6 bases short and J 9 bases short, with 15 bases between. The CDR3 extends over 12 amino acids. Germline CDR1 reads MNHEY; CDR2 reads SVGAGI. CDR3 sequence: CASSDAAGVQYF. The CDR3 DNA reads as TGTGCCAGCAGCGATGCCGCAGGTGTGCAGTACTTC.

The chain joins TRBV5-1 to TRBJ1-1; the match to TRBD1 covers 10 bases. This CDR3 comprises 13 residues. Germline V lookup: CDR1 SGHRS, CDR2 YFSETQ. V was clipped by 3 bases and J by 4 bases; unmatched bases: 0. CDR3 nucleotides: TGCGCCAGCAGCTGGACAGGGGGCACTGAAGCTTTCTTT. This codes for CASSWTGGTEAFF.

The chain employs TRBV5-1 and TRBJ2-6; D uncertain. Per germline, CDR1 SGHRS and CDR2 YFSETQ. The V end was cut by 4 bases, the J end by 2 bases, with 7 bases between. The CDR3 runs 14 residues. CDR3 DNA sequence: TGCGCCAGCAGCCCTCAGGCTGGGGCCAACGTCCTGACTTTC. Its translation: CASSPQAGANVLTF.

The rearrangement uses TRBV19 and TRBJ2-6; weak D call: TRBD2 (7 bases). The CDR3 runs 18 residues. V lost 3 bases and J lost 2, with 17 bases in between. Germline-derived CDR1 and CDR2 are LNHDA and SQIVND (reference sequence). The CDR3 DNA reads as TGTGCCAGTAGTATCGGGGGGCCAGGGACGACTGGGGCCAACGTCCTGACTTTC. This encodes CASSIGGPGTTGANVLTF.

The rearrangement joins TRBV5-1 to TRBJ2-2; TRBD2 might be the D (5 bases). From germline, CDR1 is SGHRS and CDR2 YFSETQ. The CDR3 is made up of 21 amino acids. V lost 0 bases, J lost 2 bases, and 26 bases lay in between. This CDR3 is CASSLATRATRGLINTGELFF. As DNA, the CDR3 is TGCGCCAGCAGCTTGGCAACTAGGGCGACTCGGGGTCTTATTAACACCGGGGAGCTGTTTTTT.

This chain joins TRBV5-1 and TRBJ1-5; 8 bases line up with TRBD1. Per germline, CDR1 SGHRS and CDR2 YFSETQ. This CDR3 has 15 residues. J gave up 5 bases and V 0 bases, and 4 bases lay outside the gene matches. CDR3: CASSLVTGGDQPQHF. In DNA, the CDR3 is TGCGCCAGCAGCTTGGTAACAGGGGGTGATCAGCCCCAGCATTTT.

J is TRBJ1-5 and V is TRBV15, with D possibly TRBD1 on 6 matching bases. The CDR3 loop spans 16 amino acids. CDR1 and CDR2 from the germline V gene are LNHNV and YYDKDF (reference sequence). The V and J ends lost 1 base and 0 bases respectively, with 10 bases between them. CDR3 coding DNA: TGTGCCACCAGCAGAGTGGCAGGGGATAGCAATCAGCCCCAGCATTTT. It translates to CATSRVAGDSNQPQHF.

For this clone: The junction departs from the called germline gene at one end, perhaps through a read error. The CDR3 here is CANSSPGQAPFEQYF. The CDR3 region has the DNA TGTGCCAATAGTTCCCCCGGACAGGCCCCCTTTGAGCAGTACTTC. The chain links TRBV19 to TRBJ2-7; TRBD1 aligns across 7 bases. The CDR3 consists of 15 residues. The V gene's germline CDR1 is LNHDA and CDR2 SQIVND (reference sequence).

The V gene is TRBV24-1, the J gene TRBJ1-2; D unresolved. CDR3 length: 14 residues. Germline V gene sequence: CDR1 KGHDR, CDR2 SFDVKD. Trimming stripped 4 bases from V and 4 bases from J, with 12 bases between. In DNA form, the CDR3 reads TGTGCCACCAGTGACCTGAGGGATAGCTATGGCTACACCTTC. Encoded protein: CATSDLRDSYGYTF.

The rearrangement links TRBV4-3 to TRBJ1-3; D not resolved. Germline V gene data show CDR1 as LGHNA and CDR2 as YSLEER. CDR3 size: 16 residues. V dropped 0 bases and J dropped 0 bases, with 9 bases sitting between them. The CDR3 protein is CASSQETPYSGNTIYF. CDR3 coding DNA: TGCGCCAGCAGCCAAGAGACACCCTACTCTGGAAACACCATATATTTT.

The chain's CDR3 is CASSQADRSNTIYF. CDR3 in DNA: TGTGCCAGCAGCCAAGCTGATCGGAGTAACACCATATATTTT. This chain uses TRBV3-1 (or the pseudogene TRBV3-2) with TRBJ1-3; D remains ambiguous. V lost 1 base and J 7 bases, leaving 11 bases between the germline ends. The CDR3 sequence is 14 residues long. Germline lookup yields CDR1 LGHDT and CDR2 YNNKEL (reference sequence).

The CDR3 spells CASSIGGQMIPEAFF. The CDR3 nucleotides are TGTGCCAGTAGTATTGGCGGACAGATGATACCTGAAGCTTTCTTT. The rearrangement uses TRBV19 and TRBJ1-1, with TRBD1 as a possible D gene (6 bases). The CDR3 has 15 amino acids. Germline V gene sequence: CDR1 LNHDA, CDR2 SQIVND (reference sequence). With 3 bases removed from V and 6 bases from J, the gap between germline ends came to 17 bases.

This chain links TRBV6-6 with TRBJ1-4; D perhaps matches TRBD1 (5 bases). With 6 bases removed from V and 7 bases from J, the gap between germline ends came to 21 bases. Germline assignment: CDR1 MNHNY and CDR2 SVGAGI (reference sequence). CDR3 length equals 16 residues. The CDR3 spells CASSTPPGGASEKLFF. CDR3 DNA sequence: TGTGCCAGCAGCACTCCCCCAGGAGGGGCTAGTGAAAAACTGTTTTTT.

This chain uses TRBV27 with TRBJ2-1, with TRBD1 identical over 9 bases. Germline trimming cut 5 bases from V and 10 bases from J; bases unmatched to any gene: 9. The CDR3 runs to 14 residues. Germline lookup yields CDR1 MNHEY and CDR2 SMNVEV (reference sequence). CDR3 sequence reads: CASSHRGRSGEQFF. The CDR3 DNA is TGTGCCAGCAGTCACAGGGGGCGCTCGGGGGAGCAGTTCTTC.

CDR3 in DNA: TGTGCCAGCAGCCAAGGAGGGTCCAGTCAGCCCCAGCATTTT. The encoded protein is CASSQGGSSQPQHF. The chain combines TRBV3-1 (or the pseudogene TRBV3-2) with TRBJ1-5; D is uncertain. Germline CDR1 is LGHDT and CDR2 is YNNKEL (reference sequence). V was pared by 1 base and J by 6 bases, with 10 bases between. The CDR3 has 14 residues.

The gene calls are TRBV2 and TRBJ2-1, with 7 bases identical to TRBD1. Trimming cost V 8 bases and J 7 bases; bases outside gene matches: 8. The germline V gene encodes CDR1 SNHLY and CDR2 FYNNEI. The CDR3 contains 13 residues. The DNA for the CDR3 is TGTGCCAGCGAAACGGACAGGATGAATGAGCAGTTCTTC. This translates into CASETDRMNEQFF.

The V and J genes are TRBV9 and TRBJ1-6; D is ambiguous. Germline V gene sequence: CDR1 SGDLS, CDR2 YYNGEE. V was cut by 3 bases and J by 5 bases, with 9 bases left in between. The CDR3 is made up of 14 amino acids. CDR3 residues: CASSGRTDNSPLHF. In DNA, the CDR3 is TGTGCCAGCAGCGGGAGGACGGATAATTCACCCCTCCACTTT.

The V and J genes are TRBV7-9 and TRBJ1-4; maybe TRBD1 (6 bases). The germline V gene has CDR1 SEHNR and CDR2 FQNEAQ (reference sequence). V dropped 3 bases and J dropped 2 bases, with 10 bases sitting between them. The length of the CDR3 is 15 residues. The CDR3 DNA reads TGTGCCAGCAGCTTCGGACAGCTCACTAATGAAAAACTGTTTTTT. Translated: CASSFGQLTNEKLFF. The full variable domain, its missing parts supplied by reference TRBV7-9 and TRBJ1-4, is DTGVSQNPRHKITKRGQNVTFRCDPISEHNRLYWYRQTLGQGPEFLTYFQNEAQLEKSRLLSDRFSAERPKGSFSTLEIQRTEQGDSAMYLCASSFGQLTNEKLFFGSGTQLSVL.

This chain links TRBV7-9 with TRBJ1-1; no definite D call. The CDR3 extends over 13 amino acids. V was shortened by 4 bases and J by 4 bases, with 10 bases between the two germline ends. The germline V gene has CDR1 SEHNR and CDR2 FQNEAQ (reference sequence). The CDR3 loop reads CASSSPPGTEAFF. The CDR3 nucleotides are TGTGCCAGCAGCTCCCCTCCGGGCACTGAAGCTTTCTTT.

A few counts support this clone. At the DNA level, this CDR3 is encoded by other sequences in the same sample as well. The chain has TRBV2 and TRBJ1-5; 7 nucleotides align to TRBD1. CDR1 is SNHLY and CDR2 is FYNNEI in the germline V gene. J lost 7 bases, V lost 4 bases, and 7 bases had no gene match. The CDR3 spans 14 residues. In DNA form, the CDR3 reads TGTGCCAGCAGTGGGACAGGTGGAGGACAGCCCCAGCATTTT. As protein: CASSGTGGGQPQHF.

This chain joins TRBV5-1 and TRBJ1-1; weak D call: TRBD1 (5 bases). Trimming removed 0 bases from V and 0 bases from J, with 12 bases in between. The germline V gene has CDR1 SGHRS and CDR2 YFSETQ. This CDR3 spans 16 amino acids. The CDR3, as DNA: TGCGCCAGCAGCTTGGAACAGGCCACCCTGAACACTGAAGCTTTCTTT. As protein: CASSLEQATLNTEAFF. Full variable domain (outside the CDR3, taken from reference TRBV5-1 and TRBJ1-1): KAGVTQTPRYLIKTRGQQVTLSCSPISGHRSVSWYQQTPGQGLQFLFEYFSETQRNKGNFPGRFSGRQFSNSRSEMNVSTLELGDSALYLCASSLEQATLNTEAFFGQGTRLTVV.

The genes are TRBV9 and TRBJ2-7, with 9 bases identical to TRBD2. Germline V gives CDR1 SGDLS, CDR2 YYNGEE. The CDR3 sequence is 12 residues long. The junction had 0 bases not matched to a gene; V was cut back by 1 base and J by 7 bases. CDR3 protein: CASSVLAGEQYF. CDR3 bases: TGTGCCAGCAGCGTACTAGCGGGAGAGCAGTACTTC.

As DNA, the CDR3 is TGTGCCAGCAGCTTAGGTTCGGGCAGGGGGCTTGGCTACACCTTC. Its protein is CASSLGSGRGLGYTF. V gene TRBV7-9 combines with J gene TRBJ1-2; 8 bases are a match to TRBD1. Trimming at V came to 1 base and at J to 7 bases, leaving 8 bases not matched to a gene. Germline V gene data show CDR1 as SEHNR and CDR2 as FQNEAQ (reference sequence). This CDR3 has 15 residues.

The rearrangement joins TRBV6-5 to TRBJ1-2, with 11 positions matching TRBD1. This CDR3 has 15 residues. V gave up 6 bases and J gave up 5 bases; unmatched junction bases: 8. Germline lookup yields CDR1 MNHEY and CDR2 SVGAGI. CDR3 protein: CASSGAGTGGYGYTF. CDR3 bases: TGTGCCAGCAGCGGGGCCGGGACAGGGGGATATGGCTACACCTTC.

On this clone: One end of the junction does not line up with germline, which may come from a read error. The chain carries TRBV6-5 and TRBJ1-5, with a tentative D call TRBD1 (6 bases). CDR3 length equals 13 residues. CDR1 and CDR2 (germline): MNHEY, SVGAGI. The CDR3 sequence: CASGYRETQPQHF. Here the CDR3 DNA reads TGTGCCAGCGGTTACAGGGAGACTCAGCCCCAGCATTTT.

Points on this clone: The identical CDR3 is also encoded by other nucleotide sequences in the sample. The V and J genes are TRBV7-9 and TRBJ1-3; D remains ambiguous. The CDR3 is 14 residues long. The V end lost 1 base, the J end lost 0 bases, and 4 bases lay between the germline ends. Germline CDR1 SEHNR, CDR2 FQNEAQ (reference sequence). CDR3 residues: CASSLESSGNTIYF. The CDR3 bases are TGTGCCAGCAGCTTAGAGAGCTCTGGAAACACCATATATTTT.

The V gene is TRBV7-2, the J gene TRBJ2-3; 10 bases line up with TRBD2. Germline V gene data show CDR1 as SGHTA and CDR2 as FQGNSA. The CDR3 sequence is 16 residues long. The V and J ends lost 3 bases and 3 bases, in that order; junction bases with no gene match: 6. The CDR3 sequence: CASSFRAGGPTDTQYF. Written as DNA, the CDR3 is TGTGCCAGCAGCTTCCGAGCGGGGGGGCCGACAGATACGCAGTATTTT.

This clone was observed a single time. The chain joins TRBV18 to TRBJ1-2, with TRBD1 identical over 7 bases. The ends lost 2 bases at V and 6 bases at J; junction bases unmatched: 3. The germline gives CDR1 KGHSH, CDR2 LQKENI. The CDR3 contains 13 residues. CDR3 sequence reads: CASSPSGTDGYTF. In DNA, the CDR3 is TGTGCCAGCTCACCATCCGGGACAGATGGCTACACCTTC.

The V call is TRBV19, the J call TRBJ1-6; the D is unclear. The CDR3 is made up of 15 amino acids. CDR1 and CDR2 from the germline V gene are LNHDA and SQIVND (reference sequence). V was shortened by 5 bases and J by 0 bases, with 8 bases between the two germline ends. CDR3 coding DNA: TGTGCCAGTAGTTCCTCGAGCTCCTATAATTCACCCCTCCACTTT. This sequence encodes CASSSSSSYNSPLHF.

V usage is TRBV19 and J usage is TRBJ2-3; perhaps TRBD2 as D (5 bases). Germline V lookup: CDR1 LNHDA, CDR2 SQIVND (reference sequence). Trimming cost V 2 bases and J 6 bases, with 12 bases left between them. This CDR3 has 14 residues. The DNA of the CDR3 is TGTGCCAGTAGTATAAACGCCGGGGAGGATACGCAGTATTTT. This translates into CASSINAGEDTQYF.

The CDR3 loop is CASSLQGTYEQYF. The CDR3 DNA reads as TGTGCCAGCAGTCTCCAGGGGACCTACGAGCAGTACTTC. The chain combines TRBV12-3 or TRBV12-4 with TRBJ2-7, with D possibly matching TRBD1 (6 bases). The germline V and J ends were trimmed by 5 bases and 2 bases, with 10 bases remaining between them. The CDR3 extends over 13 amino acids.